This T cell receptor beta chain was sequenced in a study of T cells in tuberculosis. The CDR3 is 17 residues long. Germline V CDR1 and CDR2: MDHEN, SYDVKM. V was clipped by 4 bases and J by 2 bases; unmatched bases: 7. Sorting used thawed, overnight-rested PBMC stained with anti-CD3, a viability dye and GMM-loaded CD1B tetramer. The lipid loaded on the CD1B tetramers was C32 glucose monomycolate from Rhodococcus equi. TCRdb's table, derived via immunoSEQ multiplex PCR, lists solely in-frame clones and lacks some. The top ten clones hold under 2.5% of a sample with more than 70,000 clones, roughly 90% of them seen once.

The TCR was taken from an adult woman with latent tuberculosis. The sample taken for sequencing was CD1b-GMM tetramer-negative cells sorted from PBMCs. The V call is TRBV28, the J call TRBJ2-3, with TRBD2 identical over 12 bases. The CDR3 bases are TGTGCCAGCAGTTCACTAGCGGGGGGCCAGTTCACAGATACGCAGTATTTT. Translation gives CASSSLAGGQFTDTQYF.